This TCR beta chain was obtained from a study of beta chain features in type 1 diabetes. Only a few counts were recorded for this clone. Its antigen is currently unknown. Study results and limitations: Researchers report that Type 1 diabetes patients had moderately but significantly shorter TCRB CDR3s across all four CD4+ subsets.

V was cut by 2 bases and J by 12 bases, with 18 bases left in between. The V gene's germline CDR1 is MGHRA and CDR2 YSYEKL. This CDR3 is built from 14 residues. Expressed TCRB transcripts were sequenced, since all the RNA that had been isolated was reverse transcribed. The assay was immunoSEQ multiplex PCR, and TCRdb's table has in-frame clones only and misses some. The repertoire includes approximately 240,000 clones, around 15% of them detected once, and about 0.085% sits in the top ten. The gene calls are TRBV4-1 and TRBJ2-3; D may be TRBD2 (6 bases). Sequenced: naive CD4+ T cells from blood. The clonotype originates from a man aged 25-40 years with type 1 diabetes. CDR3 protein: CASSQSGSPTLQYF. The CDR3 DNA sequence: TGCGCCAGCAGCCAATCCGGGAGCCCAACCCTCCAGTATTTT.